The TCR beta chain described here comes from a study of T-cell reconstitution after alpha-beta-depleted transplantation in children. Findings and limits, study-wide: Several hundred expanded graft clones reportedly were the source of alpha-beta T cells about two months after transplant. The high TCRbeta diversity at day 60 in some patients came from surviving recipient T cells and thymic progenitors.

This clonotype was recorded a few times. Its target is not known. The CDR3 has 15 residues. The ends were cut back, 0 bases at V and 2 bases at J, with 10 bases in the middle. Germline lookup yields CDR1 LNHNV and CDR2 YYDKDF (reference sequence). Unique molecular identifiers were built into the TCRbeta library. TCRdb re-derived calls from the PCR reads in MiXCR, one entry per CDR3 protein. Among approximately 430,000 distinct CDR3 sequences listed, about a sixth were seen once. The clonotype was recovered from a boy under two years old who had a stem cell transplant for Wiskott-Aldrich syndrome, so the T cells may come from the graft donor. The gene calls are TRBV15 and TRBJ2-5; D not resolved. The input for sequencing was PBMCs, mostly from graft donor cells, taken 360 days after TCRalphabeta/CD19-depleted stem cell transplant. This chain's CDR3 is CATSRDLTGQETQYF. The CDR3, as DNA: TGTGCCACCAGCAGAGATCTGACCGGTCAAGAGACCCAGTACTTC.